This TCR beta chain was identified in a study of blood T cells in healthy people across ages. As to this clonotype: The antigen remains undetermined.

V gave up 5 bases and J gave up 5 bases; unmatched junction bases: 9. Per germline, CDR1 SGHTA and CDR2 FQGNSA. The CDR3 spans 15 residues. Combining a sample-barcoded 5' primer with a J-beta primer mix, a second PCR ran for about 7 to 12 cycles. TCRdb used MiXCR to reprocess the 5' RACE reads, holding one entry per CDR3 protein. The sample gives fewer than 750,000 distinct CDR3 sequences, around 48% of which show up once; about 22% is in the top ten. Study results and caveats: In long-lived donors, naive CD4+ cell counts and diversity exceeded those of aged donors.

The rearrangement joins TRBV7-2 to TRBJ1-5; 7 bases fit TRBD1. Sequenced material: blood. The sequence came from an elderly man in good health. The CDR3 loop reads CASSPRTGADQPQHF. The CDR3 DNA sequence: TGTGCCAGCAGCCCCCGGACAGGCGCTGATCAGCCCCAGCATTTT.